Given below is one T cell receptor beta chain in context. Its antigen remains unidentified. Per germline, CDR1 SGHRS and CDR2 YFSETQ. Trimming removed 6 bases from V and 0 bases from J, with 16 bases in between. CDR3 size: 15 residues. The sample is drawn from a study of T cells after yellow fever vaccination. Study-wide findings and caveats: Across the CD4 and CD8 compartments, a small share of clonotypes was present in both. Post-booster repertoires again held most primary-vaccination clones (around 95% CD4, roughly 89% CD8).

TCRdb re-derived calls from the 5' RACE reads in MiXCR, one entry per CDR3 protein. The sample records roughly 350,000 distinct CDR3 sequences, over 4% being singletons. The source of this sequence is a man in his late teens or twenties who received the YFV17D yellow fever vaccine. The gene calls are TRBV5-1 and TRBJ2-7; D possibly matches TRBD1 or TRBD2 (5 bases each). This sample comprised PBMCs, obtained 5 days after the yellow fever booster vaccination. The DNA of the CDR3 is TGCGCCAGCATTCCGGGACGTACCCCCTCCTACGAGCAGTACTTC. It codes for CASIPGRTPSYEQYF.